This TCR beta chain came from a study of blood T cell repertoires in COVID-19. Profiling relied on immunoSEQ multiplex PCR, and the TCRdb table lists in-frame clones only, not all of them. The top ten clones hold 2% of a sample with about 69,000 clones, 86% of them seen once. Germline V gives CDR1 SGDLS, CDR2 YYNGEE. The CDR3 length is 15 residues. V dropped 3 bases and J dropped 0 bases, with 12 bases sitting between them. Source material: peripheral blood. The receptor was isolated from a man in his thirties or forties with acute or convalescent COVID-19. The V and J genes are TRBV9 and TRBJ1-2; the D gene is possibly TRBD1 (6 bases). CDR3 in amino acids: CASSADGGSNYGYTF. The CDR3 DNA reads TGTGCCAGCAGCGCGGATGGGGGCTCTAACTATGGCTACACCTTC.